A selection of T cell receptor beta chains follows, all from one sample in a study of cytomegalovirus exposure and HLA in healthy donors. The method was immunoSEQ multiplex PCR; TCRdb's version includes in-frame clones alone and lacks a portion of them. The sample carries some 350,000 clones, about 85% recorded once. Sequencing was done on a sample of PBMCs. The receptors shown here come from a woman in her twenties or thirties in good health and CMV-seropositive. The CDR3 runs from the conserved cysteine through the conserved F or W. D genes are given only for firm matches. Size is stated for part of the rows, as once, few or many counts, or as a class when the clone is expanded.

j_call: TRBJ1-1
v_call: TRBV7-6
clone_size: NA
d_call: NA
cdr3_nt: TGTGCCAGCAGCTTAGAAGGACGGGGGGCGTTTGGCACTGAAGCTTTCTTT
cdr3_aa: CASSLEGRGAFGTEAFF

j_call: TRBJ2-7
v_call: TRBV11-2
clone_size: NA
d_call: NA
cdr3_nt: TGTGCCAGCAGCCCCCCCCTACAGGGTAGAAGGTACGAGCAGTACTTC
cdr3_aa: CASSPPLQGRRYEQYF

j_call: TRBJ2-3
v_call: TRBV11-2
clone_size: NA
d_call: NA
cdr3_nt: TGTGCCAGCAGCTTATCCGGGAGCTGGACAGATACGCAGTATTTT
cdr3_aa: CASSLSGSWTDTQYF

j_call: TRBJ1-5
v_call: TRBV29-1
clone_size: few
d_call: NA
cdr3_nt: TGCAGCGTCCAAGCGGGGAATCAGCAGCCCCAGCATTTT
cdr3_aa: CSVQAGNQQPQHF

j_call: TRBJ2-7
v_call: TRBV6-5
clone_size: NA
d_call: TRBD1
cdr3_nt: TGTGCCAGCGCACAGGGGGCCTCCTACGAGCAGTACTTC
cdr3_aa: CASAQGASYEQYF

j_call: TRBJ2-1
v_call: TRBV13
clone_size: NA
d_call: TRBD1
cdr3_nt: TGTGCCAGCAGTTCCGGGACAGGGTACCACAATGAGCAGTTCTTC
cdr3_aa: CASSSGTGYHNEQFF

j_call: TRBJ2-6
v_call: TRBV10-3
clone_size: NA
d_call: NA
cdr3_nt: TGTGCCATCAGGGTTGATGGGGCCAACGTCCTGACTTTC
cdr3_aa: CAIRVDGANVLTF

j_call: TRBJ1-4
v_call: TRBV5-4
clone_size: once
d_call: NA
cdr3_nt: TGTGCCAGCAGCTTGGGTGGGGGTGATCGGACCGAAAAACTGTTTTTT
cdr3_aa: CASSLGGGDRTEKLFF

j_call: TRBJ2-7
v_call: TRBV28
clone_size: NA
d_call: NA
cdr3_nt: TGTGCCAGCAGTCAGACAAGCTACGAGCAGTACTTC
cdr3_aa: CASSQTSYEQYF

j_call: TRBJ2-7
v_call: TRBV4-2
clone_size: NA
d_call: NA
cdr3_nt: TGTGCCAGCAGCCAAGGAACAGTCTCCTACGAGCAGTACTTC
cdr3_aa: CASSQGTVSYEQYF

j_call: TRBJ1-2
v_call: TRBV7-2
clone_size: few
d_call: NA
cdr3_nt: TGTGCCAGCAGCTTAGCGGGGCAGGGAGGCTACACCTTC
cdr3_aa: CASSLAGQGGYTF

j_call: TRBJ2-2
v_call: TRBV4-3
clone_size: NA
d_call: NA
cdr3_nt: TGCGCCAGCAGCCAAGTTCGGGGAATCGGGGAGCTGTTTTTT
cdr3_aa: CASSQVRGIGELFF